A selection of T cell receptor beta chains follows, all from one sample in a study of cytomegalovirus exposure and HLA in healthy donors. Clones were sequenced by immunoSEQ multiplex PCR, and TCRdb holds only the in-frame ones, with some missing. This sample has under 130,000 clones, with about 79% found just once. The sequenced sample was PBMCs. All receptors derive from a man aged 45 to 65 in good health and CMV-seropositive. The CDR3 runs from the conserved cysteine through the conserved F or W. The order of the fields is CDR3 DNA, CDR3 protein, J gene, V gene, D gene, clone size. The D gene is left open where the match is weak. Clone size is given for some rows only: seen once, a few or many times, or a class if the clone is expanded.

TGTGCCAGCAGCTTACGACTAGGAGACTCCTACGAGCAGTACTTC | CASSLRLGDSYEQYF | TRBJ2-7 | TRBV7-2 | - | -
TGTGCCAGCAGTGAAGTTGAGGGCAATCAGCCCCAGCATTTT | CASSEVEGNQPQHF | TRBJ1-5 | TRBV2 | - | -
TGTGCCAGCAGTTCTTTGGACAGGGATGAAAAACTGTTTTTT | CASSSLDRDEKLFF | TRBJ1-4 | TRBV6-1 | TRBD1 | -
TGTGCCAGCAGCCCGACAGCGGGGGGGCATCCAGATACGCAGTATTTT | CASSPTAGGHPDTQYF | TRBJ2-3 | TRBV7-3 | TRBD2 | -
TGTGCCAGCAGTAACCAGGGGAATGGCTACACCTTC | CASSNQGNGYTF | TRBJ1-2 | TRBV27 | - | -
TGTGCCAGCAGGCCCTCCTTACTAGCGGAGCTCACCGGGGAGCTGTTTTTT | CASRPSLLAELTGELFF | TRBJ2-2 | TRBV7-6 | TRBD2 | -
TGTGCCAGCAGCGGTGGGAACACTGAAGCTTTCTTT | CASSGGNTEAFF | TRBJ1-1 | TRBV27 | - | -
TGTGCCAGCTCCTCCGGCGGAACTTCCGCGAGGGCTTTCTTT | CASSSGGTSARAFF | TRBJ1-1 | TRBV18 | - | -
TGTGCCAGCAGCTTGGGGACAGCCTACAATGAGCAGTTCTTC | CASSLGTAYNEQFF | TRBJ2-1 | TRBV7-2 | TRBD1 | once
TGTGCCAGCAGCTTTAGGGGCCTTTGGGGTGGCTACACCTTC | CASSFRGLWGGYTF | TRBJ1-2 | TRBV7-2 | - | -
TGTGCCAGCAGCTTGGGGGCACAACGCGAGACCCAGTACTTC | CASSLGAQRETQYF | TRBJ2-5 | TRBV5-4 | - | -
TGTGCCAGCAGTGAATGGGGGGGGGTCAAGACCCAGTACTTC | CASSEWGGVKTQYF | TRBJ2-5 | TRBV6-1 | TRBD2 | -